What follows are 17 T cell receptor beta chains derived from one specimen sequenced in a study of persistence of HIV-infected CD4 T cells. The libraries were made with immunoSEQ version 4 in survey mode. Some clones are missing from TCRdb's copy, which holds only in-frame ones; the method was immunoSEQ multiplex PCR. The top ten hold around 4.6% of the sample, which has over 25,000 clones, roughly four fifths seen once. These receptors' antigens are unknown. Cells were stimulated with CMV-infected fibroblast lysates at 10 ug/mL. Sorted nonresponding memory CD4+ T cells were CD40L-negative, CD69-negative, CD45RO-high. The source material was CD4+ T cells sorted from PBMCs after approximately 20-hour stimulation, sampled from a patient who received antiretroviral therapy. Source of these receptors: an adult man with HIV who was CMV-seropositive.

The CDR3 DNA reads TGTGCCAGCAGTTTTGTAGGGATTACAGATACGCAGTATTTT. Its protein product is CASSFVGITDTQYF. The chain carries TRBV28 and TRBJ2-3; D not resolved. Germline CDR1 reads MDHEN; CDR2 reads SYDVKM. The CDR3 is 14 residues long. The V and J ends lost 3 bases and 3 bases respectively, with 10 bases between them.

The chain joins TRBV19 to TRBJ1-1, with TRBD1 identical over 7 bases. Germline V gene sequence: CDR1 LNHDA, CDR2 SQIVND (reference sequence). The V gene end was trimmed by 6 bases and the J gene end by 4 bases; junction bases not matched to a gene: 8. The CDR3 has 14 amino acids. The CDR3 DNA is TGTGCCAGTAGCCCACAGGGGCGAAGCACTGAAGCTTTCTTT. Amino acids: CASSPQGRSTEAFF.

This clone occurred a few times. The chain uses TRBV18 and TRBJ1-3, with D maybe TRBD1 (5 bases). The CDR3 totals 16 residues. Germline lookup yields CDR1 KGHSH and CDR2 LQKENI. Trimming stripped 5 bases from V and 1 base from J, with 15 bases between. CDR3 residues: CASSSTGPQSGNTIYF. In DNA form, the CDR3 reads TGTGCCAGCTCAAGTACGGGGCCCCAATCTGGAAACACCATATATTTT. The variable domain in full, with the rest retrieved from reference TRBV18 and TRBJ1-3, is NAGVMQNPRHLVRRRGQEARLRCSPMKGHSHVYWYRQLPEEGLKFMVYLQKENIIDESGMPKERFSAEFPKEGPSILRIQQVVRGDSAAYFCASSSTGPQSGNTIYFGEGSWLTVV.

The rearrangement joins TRBV18 to TRBJ1-2; D is ambiguous. Germline V gene lookup returns CDR1 KGHSH and CDR2 LQKENI. The V end was cut by 4 bases, the J end by 1 base, with 4 bases between. The CDR3 is 12 residues long. DNA for the CDR3: TGTGCCAGCTCACAAGATAACTATGGCTACACCTTC. Its protein is CASSQDNYGYTF.

The chain carries TRBV20-1 and TRBJ2-3; D is unresolved. Germline CDR1 reads DFQATT; CDR2 reads SNEGSKA (reference sequence). Trimming removed 3 bases at V and 12 bases at J, with 13 bases between. The CDR3 has 11 residues. The CDR3 loop is CSARGSSEQYF. The CDR3 DNA reads TGCAGTGCTAGGGGTAGCAGTGAACAGTATTTT.

This clone appeared a few times. J is TRBJ2-7 and V is TRBV5-1; D tentatively fits TRBD1 or TRBD2 (5 bases each). V was trimmed by 0 bases and J by 5 bases, leaving 21 bases between them. This CDR3 has 17 residues. CDR1 is SGHRS and CDR2 is YFSETQ in the germline V gene. DNA of the CDR3: TGCGCCAGCAGCTTGGGCCTCGGGACCCCTACCAACCACGAGCAGTACTTC. This sequence encodes CASSLGLGTPTNHEQYF.

A single count supports this clone. This chain connects TRBV29-1 to TRBJ2-2; no firm D call. Looked up from germline, CDR1 is SQVTM and CDR2 is ANQGSEA. CDR3 length: 13 residues. Trimming took off 6 bases at V and 5 bases at J, with 13 bases between the two ends. DNA of the CDR3: TGCAGCGTGGGCGCGCCTGGGACCGGGGAGCTGTTTTTT. Translating it yields CSVGAPGTGELFF.

The chain carries TRBV7-6 and TRBJ1-1, with TRBD1 matching over 8 bases. Trimming took 5 bases from V and 1 from J; bases not matched to a gene: 3. The CDR3 contains 14 residues. Germline CDR1 reads SGHVS; CDR2 reads FNYEAQ. The CDR3 loop is CASSPGGRNTEAFF. The CDR3, as DNA: TGTGCCAGCAGCCCAGGGGGCCGGAACACTGAAGCTTTCTTT.

The V and J genes are TRBV28 and TRBJ2-4; 9 bases match TRBD2. Germline V CDR1 and CDR2: MDHEN, SYDVKM. CDR3 size: 17 residues. J gave up 0 bases and V 7 bases, and 10 bases lay outside the gene matches. The CDR3 nucleotides read TGTGCCAGCACGGAAGCGGGGGGTGTGGTAGCCAAAAACATTCAGTACTTC. It codes for CASTEAGGVVAKNIQYF.

The chain combines TRBV29-1 with TRBJ1-2; D gene ambiguous. The germline CDR1 and CDR2 sequences are SQVTM and ANQGSEA. The CDR3 length is 17 residues. Trimming removed 0 bases from V and 0 bases from J, with 17 bases in between. The CDR3 DNA sequence: TGCAGCGTTGAAGATGGGCAATTCAAGAACACTAACTATGGCTACACCTTC. It yields the protein CSVEDGQFKNTNYGYTF.

V and J are TRBV7-9 and TRBJ2-1, with a possible D match to TRBD1 (6 bases). The CDR3 has 12 residues. The V end was cut by 5 bases, the J end by 8 bases, with 10 bases between. The V gene's germline CDR1 is SEHNR and CDR2 FQNEAQ (reference sequence). In DNA form, the CDR3 reads TGTGCCAGCAGCCCCACAGGGTATGAGCAGTTCTTC. Encoded protein: CASSPTGYEQFF.

This clone was detected a few times. This chain links TRBV2 with TRBJ1-6; D is uncertain. CDR3 size: 13 residues. Trimming took 4 bases from V and 8 from J, leaving 9 bases between them. CDR1 is SNHLY, CDR2 FYNNEI, per germline. The CDR3 region is CASSVGNDSPLHF. CDR3 sequence (DNA): TGTGCCAGCAGTGTGGGGAACGATTCACCCCTCCACTTT. The complete variable domain, with remaining parts taken from reference TRBV2 and TRBJ1-6, reads EPEVTQTPSHQVTQMGQEVILRCVPISNHLYFYWYRQILGQKVEFLVSFYNNEISEKSEIFDDQFSVERPDGSNFTLKIRSTKLEDSAMYFCASSVGNDSPLHFGNGTRLTVT.

The genes are TRBV10-3 and TRBJ2-3; D might be TRBD1 or TRBD2, each matching 7 bases. This CDR3 is built from 13 residues. CDR1 and CDR2 (germline): ENHRY, SYGVKD. Deletions cut 8 bases from V and 4 bases from J, with 13 bases between. This chain's CDR3 is CAIGEGAADTQYF. The CDR3 DNA is TGTGCCATCGGGGAGGGGGCGGCAGATACGCAGTATTTT.

The chain links TRBV1 to TRBJ2-7; the DNA was not compared with TRBD1, the D call given in the table. TRBV1 is a pseudogene. The CDR3 covers 17 residues. The CDR3 sequence is CTSSQEVPGTLNYEQYF. CDR3 DNA sequence: TGCACCAGCAGCCAAGAGGTCCCCGGGACACTTAACTACGAGCAGTACTTC.

This clone was counted a few times. This chain joins TRBV7-2 and TRBJ2-7; tentative D call: TRBD1 (6 bases). Per germline, CDR1 SGHTA and CDR2 FQGNSA. Trimming removed 3 bases at V and 3 bases at J, with 9 bases between. The CDR3 sequence is 13 residues long. CDR3 sequence reads: CASSLDRHYEQYF. The CDR3 nucleotides are TGTGCCAGCAGCTTGGACAGACACTACGAGCAGTACTTC.

The chain is built from TRBV21-1 and TRBJ1-4. TRBV21-1 is recorded as a pseudogene. The CDR3 has 16 residues. The CDR3 nucleotides are TGTGCCAGCAGCAAAGCCGGCGGGCTTTGGAGTGGAAAACTGTTTTTT. Its translation is CASSKAGGLWSGKLFF.

The rearrangement joins TRBV28 to TRBJ1-5; D is possibly TRBD1 (5 bases). Trimming took 7 bases from V and 3 from J, leaving 16 bases between them. The CDR3 contains 15 residues. Per germline, CDR1 MDHEN and CDR2 SYDVKM. CDR3 DNA sequence: TGTGCCAGCACCATGTCCCGGACAATCAATCAGCCCCAGCATTTT. The encoded protein is CASTMSRTINQPQHF.